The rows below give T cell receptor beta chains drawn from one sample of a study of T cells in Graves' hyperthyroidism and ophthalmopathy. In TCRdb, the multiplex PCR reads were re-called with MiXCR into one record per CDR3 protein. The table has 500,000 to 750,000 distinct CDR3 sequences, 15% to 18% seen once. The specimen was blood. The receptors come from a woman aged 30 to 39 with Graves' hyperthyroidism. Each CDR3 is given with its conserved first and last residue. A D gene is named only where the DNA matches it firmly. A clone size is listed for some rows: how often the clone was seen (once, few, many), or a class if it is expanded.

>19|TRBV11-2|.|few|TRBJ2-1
TGTGCCAGCAGCTTAAAGGTGAGAGTCCAGTTGGGGGCAATGAATGAGCAGTTCTTC
CASSLKVRVQLGAMNEQFF
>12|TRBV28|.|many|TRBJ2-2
TGTGCCAGCAGGAAAAGAGGCCGGGAGCTGTTTTTT
CASRKRGRELFF
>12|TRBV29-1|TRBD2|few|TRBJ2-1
TGCAGCGCCGAGACTAGCGGGAGTATACAGTTCTTC
CSAETSGSIQFF
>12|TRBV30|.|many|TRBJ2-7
TGTGCCTGGAGTGGCGGACCCTACGAGCAGTACTTC
CAWSGGPYEQYF
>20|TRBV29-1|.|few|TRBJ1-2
TGCAGCGTTGAAGATCGGAGGGCACCGGGACCCGGGACTTCTAACTATGGCTACACCTTC
CSVEDRRAPGPGTSNYGYTF
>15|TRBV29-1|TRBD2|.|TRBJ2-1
TGCAGCGTTGAACCTAGCGGGAGGGGGGGCAATGAGCAGTTCTTC
CSVEPSGRGGNEQFF
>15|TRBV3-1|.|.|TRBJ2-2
TGTGCCAGCAGCCAAGAGACTAGGGTCCCCGGGGAGCTGTTTTTT
CASSQETRVPGELFF
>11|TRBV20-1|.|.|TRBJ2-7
TGCAGTGCTACCCAGGGCTACGAGCAGTACTTC
CSATQGYEQYF
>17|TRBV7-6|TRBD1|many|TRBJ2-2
TGTGCCAGCAGCTTAGGCAGGACAGGAACGAACACCGGGGAGCTGTTTTTT
CASSLGRTGTNTGELFF
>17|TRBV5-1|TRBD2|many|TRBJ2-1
TGCGCCAGCAGCTCCCCACCGGGACTAGCGGGAGTCAATGAGCAGTTCTTC
CASSSPPGLAGVNEQFF
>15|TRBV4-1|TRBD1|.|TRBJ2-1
TGCGCCAGCACTTCCGGGACAGGGGTTTTGTATGAGCAGTTCTTC
CASTSGTGVLYEQFF
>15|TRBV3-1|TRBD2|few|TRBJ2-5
TGTGCCAGCAGCCAAGATTATCGGGGAGGGGAGACCCAGTACTTC
CASSQDYRGGETQYF
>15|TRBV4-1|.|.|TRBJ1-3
TGCGCCAGCAGCCCGGACAGCAGCTCTGGAAACACCATATATTTT
CASSPDSSSGNTIYF
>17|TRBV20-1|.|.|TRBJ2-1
TGCAGTGCTCCCACTAGTAAGGGGGGCCTGCATATGAATGAGCAGTTCTTC
CSAPTSKGGLHMNEQFF
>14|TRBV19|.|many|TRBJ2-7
TGTGCCAGTAGTAGGTCCAGCGGAACCTACGAGCAGTACTTC
CASSRSSGTYEQYF
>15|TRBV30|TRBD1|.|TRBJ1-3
TGTGCCTGGAGCCTGACAGGGGGCGTCGGTAACACCATATATTTT
CAWSLTGGVGNTIYF
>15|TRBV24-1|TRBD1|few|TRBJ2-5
TGTGCCACCAGTGATATCAGGGGGTTGAGGGAGACCCAGTACTTC
CATSDIRGLRETQYF
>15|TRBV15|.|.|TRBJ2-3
TGTGCCACCCGCCGCAGGACGTCTAGCACAGATACGCAGTATTTT
CATRRRTSSTDTQYF
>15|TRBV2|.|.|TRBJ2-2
TGTGCCAGCAGCGACCGGGTCCCCGTTACCGGGGAGCTGTTTTTT
CASSDRVPVTGELFF
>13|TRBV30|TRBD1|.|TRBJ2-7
TGTGCCTGGACCGGGACAGGATCCTACGAGCAGTACTTC
CAWTGTGSYEQYF